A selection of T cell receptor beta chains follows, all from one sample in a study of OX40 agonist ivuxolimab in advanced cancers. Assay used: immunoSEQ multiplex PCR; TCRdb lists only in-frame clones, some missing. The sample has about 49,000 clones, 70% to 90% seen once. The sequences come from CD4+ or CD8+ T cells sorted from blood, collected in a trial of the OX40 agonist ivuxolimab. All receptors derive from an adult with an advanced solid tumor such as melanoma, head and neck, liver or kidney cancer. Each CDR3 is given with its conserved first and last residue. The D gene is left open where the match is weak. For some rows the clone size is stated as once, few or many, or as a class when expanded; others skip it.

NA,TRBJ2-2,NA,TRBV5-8,CASSLGDTNTGELFF,TGTGCCAGCAGCTTGGGCGATACTAACACCGGGGAGCTGTTTTTT
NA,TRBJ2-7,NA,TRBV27,CASSLWQDSYEQYF,TGTGCCAGCAGTTTATGGCAGGACTCCTACGAGCAGTACTTC
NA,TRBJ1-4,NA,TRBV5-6,CASSLEGFSGEKLFF,TGTGCCAGCAGCTTGGAGGGTTTTTCGGGTGAAAAACTGTTTTTT
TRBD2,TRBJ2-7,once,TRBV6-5,CASSYRTSGIGEQYF,TGTGCCAGCAGTTACCGGACTAGCGGGATCGGCGAGCAGTACTTC
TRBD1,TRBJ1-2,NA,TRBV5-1,CASRRLGQGPYGYTF,TGCGCCAGCAGACGCTTGGGACAGGGGCCCTATGGCTACACCTTC
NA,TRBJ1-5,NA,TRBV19,CASSPSGHNQPQHF,TGTGCCAGTAGTCCAAGCGGTCATAATCAGCCCCAGCATTTT
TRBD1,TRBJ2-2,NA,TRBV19,CASTLIGTENTGELFF,TGTGCCAGTACCTTGATCGGGACAGAGAACACCGGGGAGCTGTTTTTT
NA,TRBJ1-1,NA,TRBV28,CASTINGLGAFF,TGTGCCAGCACCATAAATGGTCTTGGGGCTTTCTTT
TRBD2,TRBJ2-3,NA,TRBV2,CASSEVGGSTDTQYF,TGTGCCAGCAGTGAAGTGGGGGGGAGCACAGATACGCAGTATTTT
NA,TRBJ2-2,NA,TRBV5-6,CASSLGSSGELFF,TGTGCCAGCAGCTTGGGGTCTTCCGGGGAGCTGTTTTTT
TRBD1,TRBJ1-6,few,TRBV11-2,CASSSGQGLESPLHF,TGTGCCAGCAGCTCGGGACAGGGATTAGAATCACCCCTCCACTTT
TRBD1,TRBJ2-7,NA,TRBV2,CASRFGTGGYEQYF,TGTGCCAGCAGATTTGGGACAGGGGGCTACGAGCAGTACTTC
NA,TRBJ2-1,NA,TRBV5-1,CASRKGSEQFF,TGCGCCAGCAGAAAGGGAAGTGAGCAGTTCTTC
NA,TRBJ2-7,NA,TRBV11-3,CASSLSAGGGGPQYF,TGTGCCAGCAGCTTAAGCGCCGGGGGTGGGGGCCCGCAGTACTTC
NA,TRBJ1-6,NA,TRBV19,CASSITGGRSNSPLHF,TGTGCCAGTAGTATAACGGGGGGCCGCTCCAATTCACCCCTCCACTTT
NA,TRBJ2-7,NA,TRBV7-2,CASSLGGQHLSEQYF,TGTGCCAGCAGCTTAGGTGGACAGCACTTGAGCGAGCAGTACTTC
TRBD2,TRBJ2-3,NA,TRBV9,CASKAGGGDTQYF,TGTGCCAGCAAAGCGGGAGGTGGTGATACGCAGTATTTT
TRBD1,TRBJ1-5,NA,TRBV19,CASGRGQGLNSNQPQHF,TGTGCCAGTGGTAGGGGACAGGGTCTTAATAGCAATCAGCCCCAGCATTTT
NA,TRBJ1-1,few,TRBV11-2,CASSWGGDTEAFF,TGTGCCAGCAGCTGGGGGGGGGACACTGAAGCTTTCTTT
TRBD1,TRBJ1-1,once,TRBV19,CASSTGGGITEAFF,TGTGCCAGTAGTACAGGGGGCGGAATAACTGAAGCTTTCTTT
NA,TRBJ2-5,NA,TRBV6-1,CASSPGVGRETQYF,TGTGCCAGCAGCCCCGGTGTGGGACGGGAGACCCAGTACTTC
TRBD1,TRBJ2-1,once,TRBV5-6,CASSSTGTGNEQFF,TGTGCCAGCAGCTCAACCGGGACAGGGAATGAGCAGTTCTTC
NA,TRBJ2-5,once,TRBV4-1,CASRSRLGETQYF,TGCGCCAGCAGATCACGACTAGGCGAGACCCAGTACTTC
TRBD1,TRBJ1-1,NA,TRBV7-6,CASSLGTGPGTEAFF,TGTGCCAGCAGCTTAGGGACAGGGCCGGGCACTGAAGCTTTCTTT
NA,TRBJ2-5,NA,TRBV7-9,CASSFSQTQYF,TGTGCCAGCAGCTTCTCGCAGACCCAGTACTTC
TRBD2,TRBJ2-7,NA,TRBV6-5,CASRRSGVASYEQYF,TGTGCCAGCAGGCGGAGCGGGGTGGCCTCCTACGAGCAGTACTTC
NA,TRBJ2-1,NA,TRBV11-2,CASSFGDYNEQFF,TGTGCCAGCAGCTTCGGGGACTACAATGAGCAGTTCTTC
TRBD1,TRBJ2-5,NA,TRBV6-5,CASRNGQGEETQYF,TGTGCCAGCAGAAACGGACAGGGAGAAGAGACCCAGTACTTC
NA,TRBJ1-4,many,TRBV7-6,CASRTGLEKTETNEKLFF,TGTGCCAGCAGGACGGGACTCGAAAAGACAGAAACTAATGAAAAACTGTTTTTT
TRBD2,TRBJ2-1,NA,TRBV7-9,CASSLELADQEQFF,TGTGCCAGCAGCTTAGAGCTAGCGGATCAAGAGCAGTTCTTC
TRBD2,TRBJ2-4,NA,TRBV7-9,CASSPLGLAGENIQYF,TGTGCCAGCAGCCCTTTGGGTCTAGCGGGAGAAAACATTCAGTACTTC
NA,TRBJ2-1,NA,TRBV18,CASSRTGHLPNEQFF,TGTGCCAGCTCCCGAACGGGGCATCTCCCAAATGAGCAGTTCTTC
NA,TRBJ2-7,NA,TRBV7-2,CASSLGGVQAYEQYF,TGTGCCAGCAGCTTAGGGGGGGTACAGGCCTACGAGCAGTACTTC
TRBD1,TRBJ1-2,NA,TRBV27,CASSPGGTGIYGYTF,TGTGCCAGCAGTCCCGGCGGGACAGGGATCTATGGCTACACCTTC
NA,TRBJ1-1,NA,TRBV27,CASSFTPGLNTEAFF,TGTGCCAGCAGTTTCACGCCAGGTCTGAACACTGAAGCTTTCTTT
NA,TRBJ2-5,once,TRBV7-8,CASSLAYRTETQYF,TGTGCCAGCAGCCTAGCTTACAGGACCGAGACCCAGTACTTC
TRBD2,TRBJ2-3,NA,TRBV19,CASSVSSGGGSDTQYF,TGTGCCAGTAGTGTTTCTAGCGGGGGGGGCTCGGATACGCAGTATTTT
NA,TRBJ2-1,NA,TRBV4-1,CASSLLASYNEQFF,TGCGCCAGCAGCCTCCTTGCGTCCTACAATGAGCAGTTCTTC
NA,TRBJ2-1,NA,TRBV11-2,CASSTWGGITGGEQFF,TGTGCCAGCAGCACCTGGGGCGGGATTACTGGAGGGGAGCAGTTCTTC
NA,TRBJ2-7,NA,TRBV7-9,CASSQDSYEQYF,TGTGCCAGCAGCCAGGACAGCTACGAGCAGTACTTC
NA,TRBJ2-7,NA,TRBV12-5,CASAGTAPYEQYF,TGTGCTAGTGCCGGGACCGCACCTTACGAGCAGTACTTC
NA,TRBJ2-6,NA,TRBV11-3,CASSLDSGANVLTF,TGTGCCAGCAGCTTAGACTCTGGGGCCAACGTCCTGACTTTC
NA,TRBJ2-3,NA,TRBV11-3,CASSSTPYAANTQYF,TGTGCCAGCAGCTCCACCCCTTATGCGGCTAATACGCAGTATTTT
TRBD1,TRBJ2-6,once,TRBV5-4,CASSFGLGYRGFSGANVLTF,TGTGCCAGCAGCTTCGGATTAGGGTACAGGGGGTTCTCTGGGGCCAACGTCCTGACTTTC
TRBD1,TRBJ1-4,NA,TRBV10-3,CAISESEQGNEKLFF,TGTGCCATCAGTGAGTCAGAACAGGGGAATGAAAAACTGTTTTTT
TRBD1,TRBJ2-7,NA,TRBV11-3,CASSFGGGQGAREQYF,TGTGCCAGCAGCTTCGGTGGGGGACAGGGGGCGCGGGAGCAGTACTTC